Listed here are 25 T cell receptor beta chains from one sample, sequenced in a study of tissue T cells after allogeneic stem cell transplantation. Method: immunoSEQ multiplex PCR; TCRdb's copy keeps in-frame clones and lacks some. The table lists about 3,700 clones, about 47% of them singletons. The time point here: mouse harvest day 14 after allogeneic transplant. Each mouse received 10^7 T-cell-depleted marrow cells plus 10^6 splenic CD5+ T cells by tail vein. What was sequenced was gut tissue. These receptors were collected from a female BALB/c mouse given C57BL/6 T cells with graft-versus-host disease after an allogeneic hematopoietic cell transplant.

Points on this clone: The gene names given are mouse names. The CDR3 end falls 1 residue outside the read, so it is completed with the germline J gene. V is TRBV12-2 and J is TRBJ2-2, with 10 bases fitting TRBD2. Unmatched junction bases numbered 7, after V lost 1 base and J lost 3 bases. The CDR3 loop spans 17 amino acids. The germline V gene encodes CDR1 SGHLS and CDR2 HYDKME. The CDR3 reads CASSLPDWGVDTGQLYF. CDR3 DNA (partial): TGTGCCAGCTCTCTTCCCGACTGGGGGGTTGACACCGGGCAGCTCTAC.

Details on this clone: Mouse germline and gene names are used. From the germline J gene comes the end of the CDR3, since the read stops 1 residue before it. The chain joins TRBV13-3 to TRBJ2-5; the match to TRBD1 covers 10 bases. The CDR3 has 15 amino acids. Germline CDR1 and CDR2: NNHDY and SYVADS. Losses at the gene ends were 0 bases for V and 5 bases for J; bases not matched to a gene: 3. The CDR3 DNA, read in part, is TGTGCCAGCAGTGATGGGACAGGGGGGAGAGACACCCAGTAC. Protein: CASSDGTGGRDTQY. The complete CDR3 protein is CASSDGTGGRDTQYF.

About this clone: The germline and genes are mouse ones. The read is 1 residue too short to cover the CDR3 end, so that end is filled in from the germline J gene. The V call is TRBV26, the J call TRBJ1-1; D gene unclear. The CDR3 length is 12 residues. With 2 bases removed from V and 0 bases from J, the gap between germline ends came to 1 base. Germline CDR1 KGHPV, CDR2 FQNQEV (reference sequence). This CDR3 is CASSLANTEVFF. The covered CDR3 bases are TGTGCCAGCAGTCTGGCAAACACAGAAGTCTTC.

With regard to this clone: Genes here carry mouse names. The CDR3 end falls 1 residue outside the read, so it is completed with the germline J gene. The gene calls are TRBV4 and TRBJ1-1; TRBD1 might be the D (5 bases). The germline V and J ends were trimmed by 3 bases and 0 bases, with 8 bases remaining between them. CDR1 is LGHDT and CDR2 is YNNKQL in the germline V gene (reference sequence). This CDR3 has 14 amino acids. This CDR3 reads CASSYMGANTEVFF. The part of the CDR3 DNA that was read is TGTGCCAGCAGCTATATGGGGGCAAACACAGAAGTCTTC.

This clone was seen a handful of times. Any gene name here is a mouse gene name. The read is 1 residue too short to cover the CDR3 end, so that end is filled in from the germline J gene. This chain links TRBV26 with TRBJ1-1; D is uncertain. The V end lost 0 bases, the J end lost 1 base, and 6 bases lay between the germline ends. The CDR3 length is 14 residues. Per germline, CDR1 KGHPV and CDR2 FQNQEV (reference sequence). The CDR3 reads CASSLSLGNTEVFF. The CDR3 bases that were read are TGTGCCAGCAGTCTGTCGCTGGGGAACACAGAAGTCTTC. The entire variable domain, with the rest obtained from reference TRBV26 and TRBJ1-1, is as follows: NSKVIQTPRYLVKGQGQKAKMRCIPEKGHPVVFWYQQNKNNEFKFLINFQNQEVLQQIDMTEKRFSAECPSNSPCSLEIQSSEAGDSALYLCASSLSLGNTEVFFGKGTRLTVV.

This clone is deemed large (0.1 to 1%). The genes and germline here are from mouse. The read ends 1 residue before the CDR3 terminus; that terminus is restored from the germline J gene. The genes are TRBV3 and TRBJ2-3, with 12 bases that match TRBD2. The CDR3 is 17 residues long. CDR1 and CDR2 (germline): SNHLY, FYNGKV (reference sequence). V dropped 1 base and J dropped 2; count of bases not matched to a gene: 4. The DNA read from the CDR3 is TGTGCCAGCAGCTTAGGGGGGACTGGGGGGCCTGCAGAAACGCTGTAT. Translating gives CASSLGGTGGPAETLY. Given in full, the CDR3 is CASSLGGTGGPAETLYF.

On this clone: Gene names and germline refer to mouse. The read terminates 1 residue before the CDR3 end, so the remaining end is supplied by the germline J gene. The rearrangement joins TRBV26 to TRBJ1-2; D unclear. The germline CDR1 and CDR2 sequences are KGHPV and FQNQEV (reference sequence). This CDR3 is 14 amino acids long. The V gene lost 2 bases and the J gene lost 0 bases, with 7 bases spanning the gap. CDR3 sequence reads: CASSLPPSNSDYTF. The CDR3 DNA, read in part, is TGTGCCAGCAGTCTGCCACCCTCAAACTCCGACTACACC.

Turning to this clone: These gene names are mouse names. The read terminates 1 residue before the CDR3 end, so the remaining end is supplied by the germline J gene. The chain combines TRBV26 with TRBJ2-1; D uncertain. V lost 5 bases to trimming and J lost 3 bases, with 5 bases between them. Germline CDR1 KGHPV, CDR2 FQNQEV (reference sequence). CDR3 size: 12 residues. CDR3: CASSSSYAEQFF. The sequenced part of the CDR3 DNA is TGTGCCAGCAGTTCCTCCTATGCTGAGCAGTTC.

Worth noting for this clone: The listed genes are named as in mouse. The observed sequence ends 1 residue before the CDR3 terminus, with the missing tail filled in from the germline J gene. V usage is TRBV3 and J usage is TRBJ2-7; tentatively, D is TRBD1 or TRBD2 (5 bases each). Germline loops: CDR1 SNHLY, CDR2 FYNGKV (reference sequence). The CDR3 extends over 14 amino acids. Trimming pared 5 bases from V and 0 bases from J, leaving 11 bases between. The CDR3 bases that were read are TGTGCCAGCAGCCACCGGGGGTACTCCTATGAACAGTAC. As protein: CASSHRGYSYEQY. The CDR3 reads in full as CASSHRGYSYEQYF.

This clone was detected only a few times. All gene names here are mouse names. The CDR3 goes on 1 residue after the read ends, and that part is filled in from the germline J gene. This chain uses TRBV26 with TRBJ1-5; D is uncertain. The V and J ends lost 0 bases and 7 bases respectively, with 4 bases between them. Per germline, CDR1 KGHPV and CDR2 FQNQEV (reference sequence). This CDR3 region has 12 residues. The sequenced part of the CDR3 DNA is TGTGCCAGCAGTCTGTCACAACAGGCTCCGCTT. This encodes CASSLSQQAPL. The whole CDR3 reads CASSLSQQAPLF.

Of note for this clone: Genes and germline are mouse. Read sequence stops 1 residue before the CDR3 end, and the germline J gene provides the missing end. Other DNA sequences in the same sample also yield this CDR3. V gene TRBV3 combines with J gene TRBJ2-1, with TRBD2 identical over 10 bases. The germline V gene has CDR1 SNHLY and CDR2 FYNGKV (reference sequence). The ends lost 4 bases at V and 5 bases at J; junction bases unmatched: 8. The CDR3 contains 16 residues. The CDR3 region is CASSSRLGGRDAEQFF. The covered CDR3 bases are TGTGCCAGCAGCTCCCGGCTGGGGGGGCGCGATGCTGAGCAGTTC.

Comment on this clone: Here the gene names and germline are mouse. The DNA ends 1 residue before the CDR3 does, and the rest of the CDR3 is filled in from the germline J gene. The chain recombines TRBV1 with TRBJ2-2; D unresolved. This CDR3 has 12 residues. Germline V gives CDR1 NSQYPW, CDR2 LRSPGD (reference sequence). Trimming left V 4 bases short and J 4 bases short, with 4 bases between. The CDR3 sequence: CTCSDSTGQLYF. The sequenced CDR3 bases are TGCACCTGCAGTGACAGCACCGGGCAGCTCTAC.

As regards this clone: Germline and genes here are mouse. With the read ending 1 residue before the CDR3 end, the germline J gene is used to fill in that end. This chain uses TRBV16 with TRBJ2-4; D gene uncertain. The length of the CDR3 is 12 residues. Germline V CDR1 and CDR2: SGHSA, FRNQAP. V was shortened by 1 base and J by 6 bases, with 5 bases between the two germline ends. The CDR3 sequence is CASSLALNTLYF. CDR3 DNA, as far as it was read: TGTGCAAGCAGCTTAGCCTTGAACACCTTGTAC. Together with reference TRBV16 and TRBJ2-4, the CDR3 gives the full variable domain: NAGVIQTPRHKVTGKGQEATLWCEPISGHSAVFWYRQTIVQGLEFLTYFRNQAPIDDSGMPKERFSAQMPNQSHSTLKIQSTQPQDSAVYLCASSLALNTLYFGAGTRLSVL.

Comment on this clone: Germline and genes: mouse. The read is 1 residue too short to cover the CDR3 end, so that end is filled in from the germline J gene. The chain uses TRBV13-1 and TRBJ1-1; 9 bases map to TRBD1. The CDR3 totals 14 residues. Per the germline V gene, CDR1 is NSHNY and CDR2 is SYGAGN. V shed 3 bases, J shed 4 bases, and the junction held 4 bases outside the gene matches. The DNA read from the CDR3 is TGTGCCAGCAGTGGGACAGGGGCGGGCACAGAAGTCTTC. It yields the protein CASSGTGAGTEVF. The complete CDR3 protein is CASSGTGAGTEVFF.

Notes on this clone: The genes and germline here are from mouse. The read is 1 residue too short to cover the CDR3 end, so that end is filled in from the germline J gene. V and J are TRBV19 and TRBJ2-7; D uncertain. V lost 4 bases and J 4 bases, leaving 6 bases between the germline ends. The V gene's germline CDR1 is FNHDT and CDR2 SITEND (reference sequence). The CDR3 is 11 amino acids. The CDR3 is CASSDGYEQYF. The sequenced CDR3 bases are TGTGCCAGCAGTGACGGTTATGAACAGTAC.

This clone occurred a few times. The germline and genes are mouse ones. The CDR3 is cut off 1 residue early in the read; its end comes from the germline J gene. The chain couples TRBV12-1 to TRBJ2-7; 10 nucleotides match TRBD2. J was trimmed by 0 bases and V by 3 bases; bases with no gene match: 4. This CDR3 contains 15 residues. In germline, CDR1 is SGHSN, CDR2 HYEKVE. This chain's CDR3 is CASSGDWGSSYEQYF. The part of the CDR3 DNA that was read is TGTGCCAGCTCTGGGGACTGGGGAAGCTCCTATGAACAGTAC. Using reference TRBV12-1 and TRBJ2-7 for the parts outside the CDR3, the full variable domain is DSGVVQSPRHIIKEKGGRSVLTCIPISGHSNVVWYQQTLGKELKFLIQHYEKVERDKGFLPSRFSVQQFDDYHSEMNMSALELEDSAMYFCASSGDWGSSYEQYFGPGTRLTVL.

Remarks on this clone: Gene names are mouse gene names. The read falls 1 residue short of the CDR3 end, and the missing part is taken from the germline J gene. The rearrangement uses TRBV26 and TRBJ1-4; D ambiguous. CDR1 is KGHPV, CDR2 FQNQEV, per germline (reference sequence). Trimming removed 0 bases at V and 0 bases at J, with 8 bases between. This CDR3 spans 16 amino acids. The DNA read from the CDR3 is TGTGCCAGCAGTCTGTCGAGACATATTTCCAACGAAAGATTATTT. Its protein product is CASSLSRHISNERLF. The full CDR3 is CASSLSRHISNERLFF.

With respect to this clone: Gene and germline names: mouse. The read finishes 1 residue shy of the CDR3 end, and the germline J gene is used to complete it. V gene TRBV13-1 combines with J gene TRBJ2-7; TRBD2 matches at 8 bases. There are 13 residues in the CDR3. CDR1 is NSHNY, CDR2 SYGAGN, per germline. With V trimmed by 6 bases and J by 0 bases, 2 bases remained unmatched. The CDR3 protein is CASTTGGSYEQYF. The CDR3 bases that were read are TGTGCCAGCACTACTGGGGGCTCCTATGAACAGTAC.

As for this clone: Mouse names are used for the genes. The read halts 1 residue ahead of the CDR3 end, with the missing end drawn from the germline J gene. The V gene is TRBV12-2, the J gene TRBJ2-7; TRBD2 agrees at 8 bases. Trimming removed 1 base from V and 7 bases from J; junction bases left unmatched: 5. The CDR3 is 13 residues long. Germline lookup yields CDR1 SGHLS and CDR2 HYDKME. The sequenced CDR3 bases are TGTGCCAGCTCTCTGGGGGGGGCGCTCGAACAGTAC. Translation: CASSLGGALEQY. The full CDR3 is CASSLGGALEQYF.

Notes on this clone: Gene names and germline refer to mouse. The CDR3 sequence: CASSPPGGREQYF. The covered CDR3 bases are TGTGCCAGCAGCCCCCCTGGGGGGCGCGAACAGTAC. The chain has TRBV5 and TRBJ2-7; 8 nucleotides match TRBD2. The read falls 1 residue short of the CDR3 end, and the missing part is taken from the germline J gene. Germline V gives CDR1 LGHNA, CDR2 YNLKQL (reference sequence). V lost 4 bases, J lost 7 bases, and 6 bases stayed unmatched. The CDR3 consists of 13 residues.

Worth noting for this clone: Germline and genes: mouse. The read ends 1 residue shy of where the CDR3 ends; the end is completed using the germline J gene. This rearrangement joins TRBV26 to TRBJ2-7; 7 nucleotides match TRBD1. Per germline, CDR1 KGHPV and CDR2 FQNQEV (reference sequence). V dropped 6 bases and J dropped 0; count of bases not matched to a gene: 2. CDR3 length: 13 amino acids. The CDR3 protein is CASRRDSSYEQYF. The CDR3 DNA, read in part, is TGTGCCAGCAGACGGGACAGCTCCTATGAACAGTAC.

Notes on this clone: Gene names and germline refer to mouse. Coverage ceases 1 residue before the CDR3 finishes, and the germline J gene fills in the end. The J gene is TRBJ2-7, the V gene TRBV24; no clear D. CDR1 is KGHTA, CDR2 FRNEEI, per germline. V shed 1 base and J shed 0 bases, with 10 bases lying between them. CDR3 length: 15 amino acids. The sequenced part of the CDR3 DNA is TGTGCCAGCAGTCTGTCGACGGGCCCCTCCTATGAACAGTAC. This encodes CASSLSTGPSYEQY. The CDR3, in full, reads CASSLSTGPSYEQYF.

In regard to this clone: Here the gene names and germline are mouse. The read comes to an end 1 residue before the CDR3 does, leaving the germline J gene to fill in the end. The chain is built from TRBV16 and TRBJ2-5; no firm D call. In germline, CDR1 is SGHSA, CDR2 FRNQAP. V was pared by 5 bases and J by 0 bases, with 6 bases between. CDR3 length: 13 residues. Here the CDR3 reads CASSRENQDTQYF. The CDR3 DNA, read in part, is TGTGCAAGCAGCAGGGAGAACCAAGACACCCAGTAC.

This clone was counted only a few times. The gene names here belong to mouse. The read halts 1 residue ahead of the CDR3 end, with the missing end drawn from the germline J gene. The J gene is TRBJ2-7, the V gene TRBV26, with D possibly TRBD1 on 5 matching bases. V shed 2 bases and J shed 3 bases, with 8 bases lying between them. The germline gives CDR1 KGHPV, CDR2 FQNQEV (reference sequence). The CDR3 extends over 13 amino acids. Incomplete CDR3 DNA: TGTGCCAGCAGTCTGGGCAGGGTCTATGAACAGTAC. Translating it yields CASSLGRVYEQY. The full CDR3 sequence reads CASSLGRVYEQYF.

A remark on this clone: Mouse germline and gene names are used. The CDR3 end falls 1 residue outside the read, so it is completed with the germline J gene. The chain links TRBV16 to TRBJ2-5; 12 nucleotides align to TRBD2. The CDR3 runs to 17 residues. CDR1 SGHSA and CDR2 FRNQAP come from the germline V gene. With V trimmed by 5 bases and J by 3 bases, 9 bases remained unmatched. The sequenced CDR3 bases are TGTGCAAGCAGCACCCGACTGGGGGGGCACAGGCAAGACACCCAGTAC. Its translation: CASSTRLGGHRQDTQY. The whole CDR3 region reads CASSTRLGGHRQDTQYF.